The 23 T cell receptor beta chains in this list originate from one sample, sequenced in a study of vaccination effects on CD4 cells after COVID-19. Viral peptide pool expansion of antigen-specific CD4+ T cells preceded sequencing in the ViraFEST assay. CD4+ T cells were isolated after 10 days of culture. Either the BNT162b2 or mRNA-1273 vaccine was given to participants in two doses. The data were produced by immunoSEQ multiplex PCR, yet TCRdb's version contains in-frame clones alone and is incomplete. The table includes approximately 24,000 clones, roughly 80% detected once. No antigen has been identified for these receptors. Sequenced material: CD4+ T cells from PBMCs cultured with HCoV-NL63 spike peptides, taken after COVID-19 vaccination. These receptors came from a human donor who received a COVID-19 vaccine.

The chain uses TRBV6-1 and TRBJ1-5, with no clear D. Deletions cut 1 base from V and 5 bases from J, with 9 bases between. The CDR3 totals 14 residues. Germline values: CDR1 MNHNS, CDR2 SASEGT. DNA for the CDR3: TGTGCCAGCAGTGAAGGGGGAAGGTATCAGCCCCAGCATTTT. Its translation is CASSEGGRYQPQHF.

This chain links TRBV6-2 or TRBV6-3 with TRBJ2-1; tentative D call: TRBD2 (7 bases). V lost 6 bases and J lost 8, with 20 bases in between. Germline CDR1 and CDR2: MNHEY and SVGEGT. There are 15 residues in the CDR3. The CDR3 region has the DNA TGTGCCAGCAGCCGGGGGGTCACTGGGGGCTATGAGCAGTTCTTC. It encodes CASSRGVTGGYEQFF.

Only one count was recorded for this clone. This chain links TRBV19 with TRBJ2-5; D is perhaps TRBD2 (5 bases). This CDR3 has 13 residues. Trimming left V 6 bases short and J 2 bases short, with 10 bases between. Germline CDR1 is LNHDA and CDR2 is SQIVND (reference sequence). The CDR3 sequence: CASSTRGQETQYF. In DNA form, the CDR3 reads TGTGCCAGTAGCACTCGGGGTCAAGAGACCCAGTACTTC.

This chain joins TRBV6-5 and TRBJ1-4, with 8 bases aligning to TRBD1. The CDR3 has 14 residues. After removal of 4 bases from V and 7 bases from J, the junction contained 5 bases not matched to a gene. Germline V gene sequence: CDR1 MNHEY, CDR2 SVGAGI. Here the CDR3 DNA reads TGTGCCAGCAGTTCCCTCACAGGGGGTGAAAAACTGTTTTTT. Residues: CASSSLTGGEKLFF.

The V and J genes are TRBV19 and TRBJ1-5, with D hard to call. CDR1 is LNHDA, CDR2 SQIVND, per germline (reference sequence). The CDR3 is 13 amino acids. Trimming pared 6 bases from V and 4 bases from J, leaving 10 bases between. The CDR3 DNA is TGTGCCAGTAGCGACCAGAGGAATCAGCCCCAGCATTTT. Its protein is CASSDQRNQPQHF.

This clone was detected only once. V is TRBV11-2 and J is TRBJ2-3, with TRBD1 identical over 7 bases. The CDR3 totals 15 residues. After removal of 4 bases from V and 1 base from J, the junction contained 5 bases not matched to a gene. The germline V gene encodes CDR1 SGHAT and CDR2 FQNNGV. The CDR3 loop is CASSYLTGGTDTQYF. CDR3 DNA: TGTGCCAGCAGCTACCTCACAGGGGGCACAGATACGCAGTATTTT.

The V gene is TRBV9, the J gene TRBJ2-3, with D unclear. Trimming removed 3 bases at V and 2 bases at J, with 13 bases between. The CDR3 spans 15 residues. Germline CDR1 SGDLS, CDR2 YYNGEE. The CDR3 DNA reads TGTGCCAGCAGCGCCAACCCTACATACACAGATACGCAGTATTTT. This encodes CASSANPTYTDTQYF.

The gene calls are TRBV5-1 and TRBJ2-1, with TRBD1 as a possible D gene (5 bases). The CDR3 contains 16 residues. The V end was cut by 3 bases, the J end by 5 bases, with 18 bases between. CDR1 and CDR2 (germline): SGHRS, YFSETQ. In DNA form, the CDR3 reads TGCGCCAGCAGCTCGCAGGGCGTCCAAGCCGACAATGAGCAGTTCTTC. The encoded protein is CASSSQGVQADNEQFF.

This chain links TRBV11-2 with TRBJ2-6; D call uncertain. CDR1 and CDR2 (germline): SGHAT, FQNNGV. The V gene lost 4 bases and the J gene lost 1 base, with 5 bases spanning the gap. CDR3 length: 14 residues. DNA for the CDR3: TGTGCCAGCAGCTCGAGGTCTGGGGCCAACGTCCTGACTTTC. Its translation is CASSSRSGANVLTF.

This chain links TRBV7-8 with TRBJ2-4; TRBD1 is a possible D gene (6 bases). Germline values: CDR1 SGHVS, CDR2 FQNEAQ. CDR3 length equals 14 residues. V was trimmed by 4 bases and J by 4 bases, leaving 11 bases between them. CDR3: CASSSSGTKNIQYF. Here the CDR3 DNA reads TGTGCCAGCAGCTCCTCCGGGACAAAAAACATTCAGTACTTC. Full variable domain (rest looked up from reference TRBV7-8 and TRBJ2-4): GAGVSQSPRYKVAKRGQDVALRCDPISGHVSLFWYQQALGQGPEFLTYFQNEAQLDKSGLPSDRFFAERPEGSVSTLKIQRTQQEDSAVYLCASSSSGTKNIQYFGAGTRLSVL.

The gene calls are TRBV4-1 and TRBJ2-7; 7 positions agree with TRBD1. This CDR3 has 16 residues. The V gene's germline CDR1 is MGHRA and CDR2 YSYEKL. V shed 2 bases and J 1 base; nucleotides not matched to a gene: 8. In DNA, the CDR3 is TGCGCCAGCAGCCAAAGAGGGACAGAGGATTCCTACGAGCAGTACTTC. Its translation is CASSQRGTEDSYEQYF.

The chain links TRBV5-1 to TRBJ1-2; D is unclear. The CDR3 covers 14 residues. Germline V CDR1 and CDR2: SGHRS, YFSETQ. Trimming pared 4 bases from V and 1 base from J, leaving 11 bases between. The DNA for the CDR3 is TGCGCCAGCAGCATGGAATACCGTAACTATGGCTACACCTTC. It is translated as CASSMEYRNYGYTF.

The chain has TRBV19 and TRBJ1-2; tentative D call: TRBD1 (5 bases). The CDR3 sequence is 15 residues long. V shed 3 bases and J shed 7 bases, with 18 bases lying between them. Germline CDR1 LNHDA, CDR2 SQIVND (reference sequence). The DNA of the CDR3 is TGTGCCAGTAGTATGAGTAGCAGGGTAGCTCGTGGCTACACCTTC. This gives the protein CASSMSSRVARGYTF.

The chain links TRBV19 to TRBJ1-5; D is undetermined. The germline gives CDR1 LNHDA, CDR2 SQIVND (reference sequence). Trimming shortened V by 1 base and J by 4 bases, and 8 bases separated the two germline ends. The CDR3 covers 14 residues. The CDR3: CASSIAEVNQPQHF. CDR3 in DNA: TGTGCCAGTAGTATAGCCGAGGTTAATCAGCCCCAGCATTTT.

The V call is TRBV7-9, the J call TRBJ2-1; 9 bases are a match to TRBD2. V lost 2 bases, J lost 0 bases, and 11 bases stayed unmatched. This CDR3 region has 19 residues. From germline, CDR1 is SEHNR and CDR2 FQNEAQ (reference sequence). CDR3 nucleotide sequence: TGTGCCAGCAGCTTAACCCCGGTCTTGACTAGCGGCTCCTACAATGAGCAGTTCTTC. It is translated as CASSLTPVLTSGSYNEQFF.

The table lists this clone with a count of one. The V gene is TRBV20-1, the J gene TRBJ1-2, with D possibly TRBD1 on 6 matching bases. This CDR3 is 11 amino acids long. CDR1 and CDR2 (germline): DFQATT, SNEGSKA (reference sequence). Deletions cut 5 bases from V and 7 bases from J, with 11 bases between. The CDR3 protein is CSAYQGTGYTF. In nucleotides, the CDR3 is TGCAGTGCTTATCAGGGGACTGGCTACACCTTC.

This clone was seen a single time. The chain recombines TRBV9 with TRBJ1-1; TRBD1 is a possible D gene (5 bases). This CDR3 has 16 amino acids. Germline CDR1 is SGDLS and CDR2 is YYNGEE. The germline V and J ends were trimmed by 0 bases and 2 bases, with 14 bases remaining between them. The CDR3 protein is CASSVVRTNLNTEAFF. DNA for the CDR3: TGTGCCAGCAGCGTAGTCAGGACAAACCTAAACACTGAAGCTTTCTTT.

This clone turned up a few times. The CDR3 nucleotides are TGCAGTGCTAGCAGCTACGAGCAGTACTTC. This encodes CSASSYEQYF. This chain joins TRBV20-1 and TRBJ2-7, with unresolved D. This CDR3 contains 10 residues. V gave up 3 bases and J gave up 3 bases, with 3 bases separating them. Germline V lookup: CDR1 DFQATT, CDR2 SNEGSKA (reference sequence).

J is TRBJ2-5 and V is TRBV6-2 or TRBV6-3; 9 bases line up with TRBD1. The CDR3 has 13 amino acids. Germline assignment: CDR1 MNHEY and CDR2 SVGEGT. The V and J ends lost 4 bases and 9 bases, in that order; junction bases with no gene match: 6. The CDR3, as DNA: TGTGCCAGCAGTTCCGGACAGGGGATTCCCCAGTACTTC. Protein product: CASSSGQGIPQYF.

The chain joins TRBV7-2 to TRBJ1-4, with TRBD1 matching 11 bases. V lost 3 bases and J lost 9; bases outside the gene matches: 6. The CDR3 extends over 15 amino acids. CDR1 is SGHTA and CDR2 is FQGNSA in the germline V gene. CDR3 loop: CASSLGTGGMKKLFF. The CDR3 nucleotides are TGTGCCAGCAGCTTGGGGACAGGGGGAATGAAAAAACTGTTTTTT.

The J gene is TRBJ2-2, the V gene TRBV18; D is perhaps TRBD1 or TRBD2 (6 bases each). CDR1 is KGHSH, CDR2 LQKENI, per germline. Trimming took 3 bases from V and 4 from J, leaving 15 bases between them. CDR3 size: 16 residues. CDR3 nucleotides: TGTGCCAGCTCACCTAACCCGGGGGCGATCACCGGGGAGCTGTTTTTT. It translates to CASSPNPGAITGELFF.

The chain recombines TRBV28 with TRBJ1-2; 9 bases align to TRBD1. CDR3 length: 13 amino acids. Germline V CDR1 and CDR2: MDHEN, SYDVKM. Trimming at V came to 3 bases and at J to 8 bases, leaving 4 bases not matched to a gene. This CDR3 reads CASSLGTGRGYTF. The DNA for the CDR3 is TGTGCCAGCAGTTTGGGGACAGGGAGAGGCTACACCTTC.

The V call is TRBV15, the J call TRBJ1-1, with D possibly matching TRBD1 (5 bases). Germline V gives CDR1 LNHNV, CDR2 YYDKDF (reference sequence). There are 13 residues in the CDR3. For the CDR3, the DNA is TGTGCGGGGCTCGCTGTCTCGGACACTGAAGCTTTCTTT. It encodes CAGLAVSDTEAFF.